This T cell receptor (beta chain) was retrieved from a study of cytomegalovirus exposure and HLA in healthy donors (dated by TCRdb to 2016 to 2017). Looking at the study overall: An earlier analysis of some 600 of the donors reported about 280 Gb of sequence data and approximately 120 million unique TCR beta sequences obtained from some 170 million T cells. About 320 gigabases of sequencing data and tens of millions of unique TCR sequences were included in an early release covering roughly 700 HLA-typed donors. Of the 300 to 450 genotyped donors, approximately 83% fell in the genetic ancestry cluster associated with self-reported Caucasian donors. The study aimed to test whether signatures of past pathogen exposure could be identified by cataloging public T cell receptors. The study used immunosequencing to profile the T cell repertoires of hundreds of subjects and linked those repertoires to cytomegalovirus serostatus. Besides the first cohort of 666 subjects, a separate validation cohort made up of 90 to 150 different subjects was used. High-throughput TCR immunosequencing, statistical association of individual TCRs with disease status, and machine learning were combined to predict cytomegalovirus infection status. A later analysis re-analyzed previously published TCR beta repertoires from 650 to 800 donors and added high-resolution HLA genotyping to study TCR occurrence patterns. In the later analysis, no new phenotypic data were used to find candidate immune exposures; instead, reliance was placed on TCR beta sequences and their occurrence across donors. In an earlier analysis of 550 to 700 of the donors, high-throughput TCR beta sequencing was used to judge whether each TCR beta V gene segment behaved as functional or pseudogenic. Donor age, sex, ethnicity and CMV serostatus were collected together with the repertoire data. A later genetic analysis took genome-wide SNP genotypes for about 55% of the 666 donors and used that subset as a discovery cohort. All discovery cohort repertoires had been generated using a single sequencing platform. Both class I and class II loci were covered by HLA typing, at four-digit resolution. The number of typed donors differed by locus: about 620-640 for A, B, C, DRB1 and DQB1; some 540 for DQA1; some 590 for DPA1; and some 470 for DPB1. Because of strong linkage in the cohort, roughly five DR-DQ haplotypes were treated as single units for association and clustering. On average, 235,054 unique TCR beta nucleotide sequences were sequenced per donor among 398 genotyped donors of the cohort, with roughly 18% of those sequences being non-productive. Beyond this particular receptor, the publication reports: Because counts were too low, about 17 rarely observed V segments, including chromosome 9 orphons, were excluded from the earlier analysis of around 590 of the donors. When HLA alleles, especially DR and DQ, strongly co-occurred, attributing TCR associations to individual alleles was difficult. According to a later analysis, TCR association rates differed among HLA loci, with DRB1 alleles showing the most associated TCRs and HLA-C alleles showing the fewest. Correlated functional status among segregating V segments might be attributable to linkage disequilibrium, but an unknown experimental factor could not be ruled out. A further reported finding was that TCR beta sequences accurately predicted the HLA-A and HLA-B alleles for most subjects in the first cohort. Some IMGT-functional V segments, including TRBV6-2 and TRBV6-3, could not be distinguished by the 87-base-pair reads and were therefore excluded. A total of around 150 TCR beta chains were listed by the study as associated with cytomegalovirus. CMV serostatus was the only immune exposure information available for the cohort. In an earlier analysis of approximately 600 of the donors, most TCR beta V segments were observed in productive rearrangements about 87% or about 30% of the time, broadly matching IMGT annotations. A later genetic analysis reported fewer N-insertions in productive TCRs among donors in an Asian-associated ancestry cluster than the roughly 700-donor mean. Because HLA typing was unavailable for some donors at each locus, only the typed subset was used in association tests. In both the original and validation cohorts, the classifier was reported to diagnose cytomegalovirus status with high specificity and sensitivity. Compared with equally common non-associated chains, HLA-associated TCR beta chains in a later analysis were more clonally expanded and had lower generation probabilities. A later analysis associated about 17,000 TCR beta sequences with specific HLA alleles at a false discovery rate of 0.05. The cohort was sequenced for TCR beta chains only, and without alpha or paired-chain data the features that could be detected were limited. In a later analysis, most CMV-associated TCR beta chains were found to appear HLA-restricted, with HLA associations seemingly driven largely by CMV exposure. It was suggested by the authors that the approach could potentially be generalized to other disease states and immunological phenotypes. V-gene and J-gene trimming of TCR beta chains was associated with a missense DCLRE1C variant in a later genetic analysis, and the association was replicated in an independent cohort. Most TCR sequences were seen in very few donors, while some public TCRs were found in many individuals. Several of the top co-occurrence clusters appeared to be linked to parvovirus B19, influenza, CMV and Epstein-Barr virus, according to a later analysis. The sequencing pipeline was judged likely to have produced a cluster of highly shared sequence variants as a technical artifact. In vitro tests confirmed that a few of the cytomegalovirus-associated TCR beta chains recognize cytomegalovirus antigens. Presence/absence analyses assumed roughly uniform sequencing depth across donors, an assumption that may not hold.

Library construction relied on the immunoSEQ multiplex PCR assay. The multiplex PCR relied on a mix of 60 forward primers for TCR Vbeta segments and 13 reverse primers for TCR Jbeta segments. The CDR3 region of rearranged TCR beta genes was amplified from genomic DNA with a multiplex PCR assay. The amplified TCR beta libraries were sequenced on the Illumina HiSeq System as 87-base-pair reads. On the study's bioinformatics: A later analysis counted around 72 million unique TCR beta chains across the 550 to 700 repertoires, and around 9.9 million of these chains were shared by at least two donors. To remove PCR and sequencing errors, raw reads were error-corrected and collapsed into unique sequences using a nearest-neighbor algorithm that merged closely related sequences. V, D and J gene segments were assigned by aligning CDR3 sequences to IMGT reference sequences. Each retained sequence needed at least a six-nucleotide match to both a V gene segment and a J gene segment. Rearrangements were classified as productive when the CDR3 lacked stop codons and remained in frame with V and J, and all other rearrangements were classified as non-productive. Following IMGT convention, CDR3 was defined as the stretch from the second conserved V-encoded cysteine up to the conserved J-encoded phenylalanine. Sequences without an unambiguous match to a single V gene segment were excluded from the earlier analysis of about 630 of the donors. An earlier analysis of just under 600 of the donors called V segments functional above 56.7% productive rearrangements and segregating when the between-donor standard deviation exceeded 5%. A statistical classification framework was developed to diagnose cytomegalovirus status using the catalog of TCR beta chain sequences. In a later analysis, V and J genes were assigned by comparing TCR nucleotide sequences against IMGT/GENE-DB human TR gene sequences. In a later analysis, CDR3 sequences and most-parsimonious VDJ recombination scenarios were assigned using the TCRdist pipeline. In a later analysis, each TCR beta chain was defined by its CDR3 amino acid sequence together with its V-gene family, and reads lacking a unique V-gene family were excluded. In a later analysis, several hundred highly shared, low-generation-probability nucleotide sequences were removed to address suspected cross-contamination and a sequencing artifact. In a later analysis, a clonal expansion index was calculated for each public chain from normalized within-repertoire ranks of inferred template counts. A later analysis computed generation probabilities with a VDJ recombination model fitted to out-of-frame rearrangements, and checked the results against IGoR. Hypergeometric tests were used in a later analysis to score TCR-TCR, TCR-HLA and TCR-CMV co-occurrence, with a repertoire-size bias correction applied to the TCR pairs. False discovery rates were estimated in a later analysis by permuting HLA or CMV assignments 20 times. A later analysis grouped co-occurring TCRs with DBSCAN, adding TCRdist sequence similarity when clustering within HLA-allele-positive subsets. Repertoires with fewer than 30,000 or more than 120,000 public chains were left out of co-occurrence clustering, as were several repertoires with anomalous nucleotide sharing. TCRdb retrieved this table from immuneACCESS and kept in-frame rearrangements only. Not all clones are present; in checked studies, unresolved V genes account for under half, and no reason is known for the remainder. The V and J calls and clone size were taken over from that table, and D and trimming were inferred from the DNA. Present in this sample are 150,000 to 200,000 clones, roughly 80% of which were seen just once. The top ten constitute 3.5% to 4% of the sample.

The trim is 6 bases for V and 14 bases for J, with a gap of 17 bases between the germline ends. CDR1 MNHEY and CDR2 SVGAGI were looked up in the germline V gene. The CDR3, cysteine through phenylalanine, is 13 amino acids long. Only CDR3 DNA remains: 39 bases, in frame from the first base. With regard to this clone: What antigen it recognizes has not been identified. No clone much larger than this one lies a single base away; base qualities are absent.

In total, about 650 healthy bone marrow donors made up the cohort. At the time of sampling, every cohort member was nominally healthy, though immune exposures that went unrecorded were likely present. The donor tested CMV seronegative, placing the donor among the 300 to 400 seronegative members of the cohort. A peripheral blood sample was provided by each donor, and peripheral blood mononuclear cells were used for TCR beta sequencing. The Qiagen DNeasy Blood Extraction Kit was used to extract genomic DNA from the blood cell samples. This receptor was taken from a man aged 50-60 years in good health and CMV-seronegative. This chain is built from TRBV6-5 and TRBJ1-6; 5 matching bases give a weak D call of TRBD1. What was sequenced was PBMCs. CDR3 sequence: CASSPGGTRSLHF. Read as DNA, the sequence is TGTGCCAGCAGCCCCGGGGGGACGAGGTCCCTCCACTTT.